These 9 T cell receptor beta chains came from one sample sequenced in a study of Graves' ophthalmopathy and Graves' hyperthyroidism. Amplified TCR beta CDR3 regions were obtained using RNA transcripts as template. The library came from an HTBI-primed first-round RT-PCR and a second-round multiplex PCR. MiXCR was run by TCRdb on the multiplex PCR reads, yielding one entry per CDR3 protein. The sample gives 150,000 to 200,000 distinct CDR3 sequences, about 40% of which show up once; approximately 5.5% is in the top ten. Sequencing input: peripheral blood. All receptors come from a woman aged 35 to 49 with Graves' ophthalmopathy.

The rearrangement joins TRBV28 to TRBJ1-2, with a weak D call TRBD1 (6 bases). In germline, CDR1 is MDHEN, CDR2 SYDVKM. CDR3 size: 15 residues. Trimming pared 3 bases from V and 2 bases from J, leaving 13 bases between. The CDR3 DNA follows: TGTGCCAGCAGTTTTACTGTCGGACAGAACTATGGCTACACCTTC. Amino acids: CASSFTVGQNYGYTF.

There are many counts of this clonotype. V and J are TRBV28 and TRBJ2-2, with D possibly matching TRBD1 (5 bases). V lost 0 bases and J 7 bases, leaving 6 bases between the germline ends. This CDR3 has 13 amino acids. Germline V gives CDR1 MDHEN, CDR2 SYDVKM. The CDR3 coding sequence is TGTGCCAGCAGTTTATGGGGGCTCGGGGAGCTGTTTTTT. Translation gives CASSLWGLGELFF.

In this sample, this clonotype turned up many times. The chain has TRBV7-3 and TRBJ2-5, with a possible D match to TRBD1 (7 bases). This CDR3 has 17 residues. The germline V and J ends were trimmed by 2 bases and 2 bases, with 18 bases remaining between them. Germline V gene data show CDR1 as SGHTA and CDR2 as FQGTGA. The CDR3 DNA follows: TGTGCCAGCAGCTTAGGGGTGGGCAGGGGGGTGCAAGAGACCCAGTACTTC. Its translation: CASSLGVGRGVQETQYF.

This clonotype has just one count. The chain combines TRBV9 with TRBJ2-7, with no clear D. Trimming removed 4 bases from V and 8 bases from J, with 10 bases in between. This CDR3 region has 11 residues. Germline CDR1 reads SGDLS; CDR2 reads YYNGEE. CDR3 bases: TGTGCCAGCAGCCCCCGGGTACAGCAGTACTTC. Its translation is CASSPRVQQYF.

This clonotype was recorded at least ten times. The chain is built from TRBV29-1 and TRBJ2-7; weak D call: TRBD2 (5 bases). The CDR3 contains 11 residues. Trimming took off 0 bases at V and 7 bases at J, with 7 bases between the two ends. Looked up from germline, CDR1 is SQVTM and CDR2 is ANQGSEA. CDR3 in DNA: TGCAGCGTTGAAGATCCGGGGGAGCAGTACTTC. As protein: CSVEDPGEQYF.

This rearrangement joins TRBV30 to TRBJ1-2, with D uncertain. The germline gives CDR1 GTSNPN, CDR2 SVGIG (reference sequence). The ends were cut back, 2 bases at V and 2 bases at J, with 9 bases in the middle. The length of the CDR3 is 13 residues. The CDR3 protein is CAWSLGGNYGYTF. CDR3 DNA: TGTGCCTGGAGTCTCGGAGGGAACTATGGCTACACCTTC.

The V and J genes are TRBV6-2 or TRBV6-3 and TRBJ1-5, with 11 bases lining up with TRBD1. From germline, CDR1 is MNHEY and CDR2 SVGEGT. V trimming: 5 bases; J trimming: 4 bases; junction bases outside the gene matches: 4. The CDR3 is made up of 15 amino acids. The CDR3 DNA sequence: TGTGCCAGCAGTGACCGGGACAGGGGGAATCAGCCCCAGCATTTT. Its protein is CASSDRDRGNQPQHF.

V and J are TRBV12-3 or TRBV12-4 and TRBJ1-5; unclear D gene. This CDR3 is 15 amino acids long. The V gene lost 3 bases and the J gene lost 6 bases, with 15 bases spanning the gap. The CDR3 DNA is TGTGCCAGCAGTTTGGAGGGCCGCGTTAGTCAGCCCCAGCATTTT. The encoded protein is CASSLEGRVSQPQHF.

The V call is TRBV6-9, the J call TRBJ2-4, with D perhaps TRBD1 (6 bases). V lost 4 bases and J lost 8, with 27 bases in between. Germline V gene data show CDR1 as MNHGY and CDR2 as SVAAGI. The CDR3 covers 18 residues. The CDR3 loop is CASSCLHMGHGRVDIQYF. The CDR3 DNA follows: TGTGCCAGCAGTTGTCTACACATGGGACACGGACGGGTGGACATTCAGTACTTC.